This TCR beta chain was sequenced for a study of CD8+CD57+ T cells in acquired aplastic anemia (dated by TCRdb to about 2018). For context, the study as a whole: A mean of roughly 3.2 ug of DNA, ranging from roughly 0.19 to 27.4 ug, was extracted from sorted CD4+ and CD8+ cells.

TCR beta VDJ combination and CDR3 sequence profiling used genomic DNA as the template. TCR repertoire sequencing was run on an Illumina HiSeq 2000. On the authors' methods: Repertoire assessment relied on Simpson's diversity index, CDR3 size and DJ length profiles, and TRBV/TRBJ rearrangement plots. The most abundant DNA sequence in the deep sequencing data was defined as the immunodominant clone. CDR3 amino acid sequences were screened for sharing across subjects and compared with published repertoires and the VDJdb database. TCRdb trimmed the raw reads at Q25, called clones with MiXCR and kept productive beta chains. Rows are unified per CDR3 protein, each entry keeping the most common DNA and genes. None of the V and J calls come from the authors' own analysis; TCRdb made them. This sample holds under 200,000 distinct CDR3 sequences; about 64% were observed only once. Around 42% of the sample is in the top ten clones.

On this clonotype: It has no known antigen specificity. One base away there is no much larger clone; base qualities are not given.

V lost 1 base and J lost 5 bases; the stretch between them is 6 bases long. CDR3 length: 13 amino acids, cysteine to phenylalanine. Of the read, only the CDR3 DNA is kept; its 39 bases are in frame from base 1. Based on the germline V gene, the CDR1 and CDR2 sequences are SGHNT and YENEEA. The study deep-sequenced TCR repertoires of sorted CD4+ and CD8+ blood T cells from severe aplastic anemia patients and healthy subjects. Ficoll-Paque density gradient centrifugation was used to isolate peripheral blood mononuclear cells. Before DNA extraction, CD4+ and CD8+ T cells were sorted by FACS or by magnetic beads. Broader findings and caveats from the paper: Roughly 30 CD8+ CDR3 sequences were found to be shared between patients and controls, but these sequences appeared to be highly expressed in patients and within the immunodominant clones of the patients. Patients and healthy controls showed no significant difference in CD8+ Simpson's diversity (P=0.060).

The chain employs TRBV11-3 and TRBJ2-1; no D gene is confidently identified. The specimen sequenced was sorted CD4+, CD8+, or CD8+CD57+ T cells (not recorded which) from PBMCs. This clonotype was sampled from a human donor with severe aplastic anemia or a healthy control (not recorded which). This receptor has the CDR3 CASSLGFNNEQFF. The sequence in DNA is TGTGCCAGCAGCTTAGGGTTTAACAATGAGCAGTTCTTC.